These 30 T cell receptor beta chains originate from one sample sequenced in a study of T-cell reconstitution after alpha-beta-depleted transplantation in children. Unique molecular identifiers were incorporated when the TCRbeta library was constructed. TCRdb re-derived calls from the PCR reads in MiXCR, one entry per CDR3 protein. The table includes around 580,000 distinct CDR3 sequences, over 20% detected once. The sequences come from PBMCs, collected before TCRalphabeta/CD19-depleted stem cell transplant. The receptors here all came from a boy under two years old with Wiskott-Aldrich syndrome, due to receive a stem cell transplant.

The gene calls are TRBV5-1 and TRBJ2-5; the D gene is possibly TRBD1 (6 bases). The length of the CDR3 is 12 residues. Trimming left V 4 bases short and J 4 bases short, with 8 bases between. Per germline, CDR1 SGHRS and CDR2 YFSETQ. The CDR3 DNA follows: TGCGCCAGCAGCAAGGACAGAGAGACCCAGTACTTC. Translation gives CASSKDRETQYF. Variable domain in full (rest from reference TRBV5-1 and TRBJ2-5): KAGVTQTPRYLIKTRGQQVTLSCSPISGHRSVSWYQQTPGQGLQFLFEYFSETQRNKGNFPGRFSGRQFSNSRSEMNVSTLELGDSALYLCASSKDRETQYFGPGTRLLVL.

This chain links TRBV6-5 with TRBJ1-2, with 7 bases identical to TRBD1. There are 14 residues in the CDR3. The junction had 9 bases not matched to a gene; V was cut back by 4 bases and J by 7 bases. From germline, CDR1 is MNHEY and CDR2 SVGAGI. CDR3 amino acids: CASSFNRDRTGYTF. For the CDR3, the DNA is TGTGCCAGCAGTTTCAACCGGGACAGAACTGGCTACACCTTC.

This clonotype appeared a few times. The chain combines TRBV12-3 or TRBV12-4 with TRBJ2-1, with D perhaps TRBD2 (7 bases). There are 16 residues in the CDR3. Trimming took 5 bases from V and 4 from J, leaving 18 bases between them. This chain's CDR3 is CASSPRGPRGYNEQFF. CDR3 in DNA: TGTGCCAGCAGTCCGCGGGGGCCTAGGGGTTACAATGAGCAGTTCTTC.

This clonotype has only a few counts. The gene calls are TRBV5-1 and TRBJ2-7; 12 positions agree with TRBD2. This CDR3 has 15 residues. Germline V CDR1 and CDR2: SGHRS, YFSETQ. With 0 bases clipped from V and 7 bases from J, the junction kept 5 bases outside the gene matches. CDR3 DNA sequence: TGCGCCAGCAGCTTGGGGACTAGCGGGATGGGGGAGCAGTACTTC. Its translation: CASSLGTSGMGEQYF.

The V and J genes are TRBV10-3 and TRBJ2-4, with a tentative D call TRBD2 (5 bases). Looked up from germline, CDR1 is ENHRY and CDR2 is SYGVKD. Trimming removed 2 bases at V and 5 bases at J, with 13 bases between. This CDR3 is built from 15 residues. DNA for the CDR3: TGTGCCATCAGTGAGCCGGGGATCTTCCAAAACATTCAGTACTTC. Translation: CAISEPGIFQNIQYF.

This sequence joins TRBV6-1 and TRBJ1-2, with D possibly TRBD1 on 6 matching bases. The CDR3 is 12 residues long. The germline CDR1 and CDR2 sequences are MNHNS and SASEGT. V lost 6 bases, J lost 8 bases, and 13 bases lay in between. The CDR3 DNA follows: TGTGCCAGCAGAACAGGGTTACGCGGCTACACCTTC. Protein: CASRTGLRGYTF.

V and J are TRBV18 and TRBJ2-1, with D hard to call. Germline V gene sequence: CDR1 KGHSH, CDR2 LQKENI. This CDR3 has 14 residues. V lost 3 bases and J 1 base, leaving 7 bases between the germline ends. The CDR3 is CASSPLGSYNEQFF. In DNA, the CDR3 is TGTGCCAGCTCACCCCTGGGGTCCTACAATGAGCAGTTCTTC.

This clonotype was counted between two and nine times. The J gene is TRBJ2-3, the V gene TRBV20-1; D is undetermined. The germline CDR1 and CDR2 sequences are DFQATT and SNEGSKA (reference sequence). Trimming took 0 bases from V and 4 from J, leaving 5 bases between them. CDR3 size: 12 residues. DNA of the CDR3: TGCAGTGCTAGAGAGGGCCCAGATACGCAGTATTTT. Protein: CSAREGPDTQYF.

J is TRBJ1-2 and V is TRBV27; 7 nucleotides line up with TRBD1. The germline CDR1 and CDR2 sequences are MNHEY and SMNVEV (reference sequence). The CDR3 loop spans 16 amino acids. J gave up 4 bases and V 6 bases, and 14 bases lay outside the gene matches. The CDR3 here is CASRGWLQGVGYGYTF. The CDR3 DNA reads as TGTGCCAGCAGAGGGTGGCTTCAGGGGGTTGGCTATGGCTACACCTTC.

About this clonotype itself: The junction departs from the called germline gene at one end, perhaps through a read error. The chain recombines TRBV4-1 with TRBJ2-1, with 8 bases matching TRBD2. Germline V lookup: CDR1 MGHRA, CDR2 YSYEKL. CDR3 length equals 17 residues. The CDR3 sequence is CASGRGVGRAYDNEQFF. The CDR3 DNA follows: TGTGCCAGCGGCCGGGGGGTCGGGAGGGCCTATGACAATGAGCAGTTCTTC.

J is TRBJ2-7 and V is TRBV4-1; 8 positions match TRBD2. The CDR3 loop spans 18 amino acids. With V trimmed by 0 bases and J by 0 bases, 10 bases remained unmatched. The germline CDR1 and CDR2 sequences are MGHRA and YSYEKL. In DNA, the CDR3 is TGCGCCAGCAGCCAAGATCCAGGGCTAGCGGGTAACTCCTACGAGCAGTACTTC. It specifies CASSQDPGLAGNSYEQYF.

This rearrangement joins TRBV20-1 to TRBJ2-1, with unresolved D. V dropped 2 bases and J dropped 5 bases, with 10 bases sitting between them. This CDR3 is 13 amino acids long. Germline CDR1 is DFQATT and CDR2 is SNEGSKA (reference sequence). CDR3 region: CSARQQINNEQFF. The CDR3, as DNA: TGCAGTGCTAGACAACAGATTAACAATGAGCAGTTCTTC.

A few counts support this clonotype. The chain carries TRBV5-5 and TRBJ2-1; 9 positions agree with TRBD1. The CDR3 is made up of 14 amino acids. In germline, CDR1 is SGHKS, CDR2 YYEKEE (reference sequence). V gave up 5 bases and J gave up 8 bases; unmatched junction bases: 8. CDR3 in amino acids: CASSRTGEGYEQFF. CDR3 sequence (DNA): TGTGCCAGCAGTCGGACAGGGGAAGGCTATGAGCAGTTCTTC.

This clonotype was counted a few times. The chain joins TRBV20-1 to TRBJ2-3, with 7 bases matching TRBD2. Trimming took 2 bases from V and 6 from J; bases not matched to a gene: 14. The CDR3 covers 16 residues. Germline loops: CDR1 DFQATT, CDR2 SNEGSKA (reference sequence). Here the CDR3 reads CSARRSSGWVADTQYF. CDR3 in DNA: TGCAGTGCTAGACGGTCTAGCGGTTGGGTCGCGGATACGCAGTATTTT.

This sequence joins TRBV12-3 or TRBV12-4 and TRBJ2-3; maybe TRBD2 (5 bases). Trimming removed 6 bases at V and 0 bases at J, with 10 bases between. The CDR3 runs to 14 residues. The CDR3 loop is CASSLSVSTDTQYF. The DNA of the CDR3 is TGTGCCAGCAGCCTTAGCGTTAGCACAGATACGCAGTATTTT.

Only a few counts were recorded for this clonotype. This rearrangement joins TRBV5-1 to TRBJ2-2; D remains ambiguous. The V end lost 3 bases, the J end lost 3 bases, and 18 bases lay between the germline ends. The germline V gene has CDR1 SGHRS and CDR2 YFSETQ. The CDR3 spans 17 residues. CDR3 sequence (DNA): TGCGCCAGCAGCTGGCCCGAGTTTTCAGCCTACACCGGGGAGCTGTTTTTT. This translates into CASSWPEFSAYTGELFF.

J is TRBJ2-2 and V is TRBV20-1; 7 nucleotides line up with TRBD2. The CDR3 is 15 residues long. V lost 6 bases to trimming and J lost 1 base; unmatched junction nucleotides: 8. Germline CDR1 DFQATT, CDR2 SNEGSKA (reference sequence). This chain's CDR3 is CSASDPGGNTGELFF. CDR3 bases: TGCAGTGCAAGTGATCCGGGAGGGAACACCGGGGAGCTGTTTTTT.

The chain links TRBV2 to TRBJ2-3; TRBD2 aligns across 8 bases. Germline CDR1 is SNHLY and CDR2 is FYNNEI. CDR3 length: 15 residues. The trim removed 6 bases at V and 0 bases at J, leaving 5 bases unmatched. The CDR3 protein is CASSVLAASTDTQYF. The DNA of the CDR3 is TGTGCCAGCAGCGTACTAGCGGCTAGCACAGATACGCAGTATTTT.

This clonotype was detected only a few times. V usage is TRBV13 and J usage is TRBJ2-5, with TRBD2 matching over 8 bases. The CDR3 is 16 residues long. Germline V gives CDR1 PRHDT, CDR2 FYEKMQ (reference sequence). V lost 5 bases to trimming and J lost 2 bases; unmatched junction nucleotides: 10. CDR3 sequence (DNA): TGTGCCAGCAGCCCCCGAGGGGTAGCGGGGCAAGAGACCCAGTACTTC. It specifies CASSPRGVAGQETQYF.

This chain connects TRBV7-4 to TRBJ2-5; 12 bases are a match to TRBD2. V lost 2 bases, J lost 3 bases, and 4 bases stayed unmatched. CDR3 length: 16 amino acids. Germline V gene sequence: CDR1 SGHVT, CDR2 SQSDAQ. The CDR3 loop is CASSLPSGRVEETQYF. The DNA of the CDR3 is TGTGCCAGCAGCTTACCTAGCGGGAGGGTAGAAGAGACCCAGTACTTC.

The chain recombines TRBV5-1 with TRBJ2-1, with 13 bases that match TRBD2. Losses at the gene ends were 3 bases for V and 10 bases for J; bases not matched to a gene: 13. The CDR3 consists of 17 residues. Looked up from germline, CDR1 is SGHRS and CDR2 is YFSETQ. CDR3 coding DNA: TGCGCCAGCAGCTCCGGGACTAGCGGGATTATCCTTGGGGAGCAGTTCTTC. Protein sequence: CASSSGTSGIILGEQFF. Complete variable domain (other parts from reference TRBV5-1 and TRBJ2-1): KAGVTQTPRYLIKTRGQQVTLSCSPISGHRSVSWYQQTPGQGLQFLFEYFSETQRNKGNFPGRFSGRQFSNSRSEMNVSTLELGDSALYLCASSSGTSGIILGEQFFGPGTRLTVL.

Concerning this clonotype itself: A junction end diverges from the germline sequence, so it may reflect a read error. J is TRBJ2-1 and V is TRBV15; TRBD2 matches 10 bases. There are 15 residues in the CDR3. The V gene's germline CDR1 is LNHNV and CDR2 YYDKDF (reference sequence). CDR3 sequence: CPTSSRTSGNNEQFF. The CDR3 nucleotides read TGTCCCACCAGCAGCCGGACTAGCGGAAACAATGAGCAGTTCTTC.

The sample holds one count of this clonotype. The chain joins TRBV11-2 to TRBJ2-2; 8 nucleotides align to TRBD2. The CDR3 has 15 residues. V was clipped by 2 bases and J by 6 bases; unmatched bases: 5. Germline V gene sequence: CDR1 SGHAT, CDR2 FQNNGV. CDR3 DNA sequence: TGTGCCAGCAGCTTATTCGGGAGGGCCCCCGGGGAGCTGTTTTTT. It codes for CASSLFGRAPGELFF.

The chain recombines TRBV7-2 with TRBJ2-7; TRBD2 matches 8 bases. The CDR3 is 17 residues long. The V and J ends lost 2 bases and 5 bases, in that order; junction bases with no gene match: 14. Germline CDR1 and CDR2: SGHTA and FQGNSA. CDR3 loop: CASSLWPYSGNRDEQYF. The CDR3 nucleotides read TGTGCCAGCAGCTTATGGCCATATAGCGGGAATAGGGACGAGCAGTACTTC.

This clonotype was seen more than once but under ten times. The chain recombines TRBV20-1 with TRBJ2-7; 12 bases are shared with TRBD2. Germline V gene lookup returns CDR1 DFQATT and CDR2 SNEGSKA (reference sequence). The CDR3 sequence is 13 residues long. Trimming took 6 bases from V and 3 from J; bases not matched to a gene: 3. In DNA, the CDR3 is TGCAGTGCCCCGACTAGCGGGAGCTACGAGCAGTACTTC. Residues: CSAPTSGSYEQYF.

This clonotype occurred once. V gene TRBV30 combines with J gene TRBJ2-1; either TRBD1 or TRBD2 may fit D (5 bases each). V gave up 3 bases and J gave up 1 base, with 10 bases separating them. The length of the CDR3 is 14 residues. CDR1 and CDR2 (germline): GTSNPN, SVGIG (reference sequence). The CDR3 sequence is CAWSRWGSYNEQFF. The CDR3 nucleotides read TGTGCCTGGAGCAGATGGGGGTCCTACAATGAGCAGTTCTTC.

This clonotype was counted many times. The rearrangement links TRBV5-1 to TRBJ2-1; TRBD2 matches at 11 bases. The CDR3 is made up of 15 amino acids. Germline assignment: CDR1 SGHRS and CDR2 YFSETQ. Losses at the gene ends were 5 bases for V and 2 bases for J; bases not matched to a gene: 3. For the CDR3, the DNA is TGCGCCAGCAGGGGGGGACTAGCGGCCTACAATGAGCAGTTCTTC. Amino acid sequence: CASRGGLAAYNEQFF.

The V and J genes are TRBV28 and TRBJ2-5; 8 nucleotides line up with TRBD1. The CDR3 consists of 17 residues. In germline, CDR1 is MDHEN, CDR2 SYDVKM. V lost 5 bases, J lost 0 bases, and 11 bases stayed unmatched. In DNA, the CDR3 is TGTGCCAGCAGTATTACCGGGACAGGAGGGTACCAAGAGACCCAGTACTTC. This codes for CASSITGTGGYQETQYF.

The chain has TRBV12-3 or TRBV12-4 and TRBJ2-3; TRBD1 matches at 10 bases. The CDR3 covers 15 residues. Unmatched junction bases numbered 7, after V lost 5 bases and J lost 5 bases. CDR3 bases: TGTGCCAGCAGTCAATATAGGACAGGGGGAGATACGCAGTATTTT. Translating it yields CASSQYRTGGDTQYF.

CDR3 protein: CASSPAGTTNEKLFF. DNA for the CDR3: TGCGCCAGCAGCCCCGCCGGGACAACTAATGAAAAACTGTTTTTT. This chain connects TRBV5-1 to TRBJ1-4, with D unclear. Trimming took off 4 bases at V and 0 bases at J, with 10 bases between the two ends. The CDR3 sequence is 15 residues long. The V gene's germline CDR1 is SGHRS and CDR2 YFSETQ.